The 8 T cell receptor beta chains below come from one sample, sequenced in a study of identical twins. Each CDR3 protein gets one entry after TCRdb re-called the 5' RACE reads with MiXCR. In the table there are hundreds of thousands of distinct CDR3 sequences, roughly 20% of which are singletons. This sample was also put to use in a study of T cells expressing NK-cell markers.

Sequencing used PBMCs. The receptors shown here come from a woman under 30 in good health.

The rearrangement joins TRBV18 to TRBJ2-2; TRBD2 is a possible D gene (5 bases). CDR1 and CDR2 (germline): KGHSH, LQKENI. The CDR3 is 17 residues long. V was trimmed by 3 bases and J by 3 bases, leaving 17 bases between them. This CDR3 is CASSPPGRGRDTGELFF. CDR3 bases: TGTGCCAGCTCACCCCCTGGACGGGGTAGGGACACCGGGGAGCTGTTTTTT.

CDR3 DNA sequence: TGTGCCAGCTCACCACCCGGGGGAGAGACCGAGCAGTACTTC. Its protein product is CASSPPGGETEQYF. This chain uses TRBV18 with TRBJ2-7; D possibly corresponds to TRBD2 (6 bases). The CDR3 runs 14 residues. CDR1 and CDR2 (germline): KGHSH, LQKENI. V lost 0 bases and J 6 bases, leaving 12 bases between the germline ends.

CDR3 sequence: CASSVVDSLNTGELFF. CDR3 in DNA: TGCGCCAGCAGCGTAGTAGACAGCTTAAACACCGGGGAGCTGTTTTTT. The chain uses TRBV5-1 and TRBJ2-2; the D gene is possibly TRBD1 (5 bases). Trimming cost V 4 bases and J 2 bases, with 15 bases left between them. The germline V gene has CDR1 SGHRS and CDR2 YFSETQ. CDR3 length: 16 residues.

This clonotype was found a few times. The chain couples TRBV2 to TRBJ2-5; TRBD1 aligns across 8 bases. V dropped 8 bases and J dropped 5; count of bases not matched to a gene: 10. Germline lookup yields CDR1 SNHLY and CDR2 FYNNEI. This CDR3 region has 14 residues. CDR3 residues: CASEQDRVKETQYF. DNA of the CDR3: TGTGCCAGCGAGCAGGACAGGGTAAAGGAGACCCAGTACTTC.

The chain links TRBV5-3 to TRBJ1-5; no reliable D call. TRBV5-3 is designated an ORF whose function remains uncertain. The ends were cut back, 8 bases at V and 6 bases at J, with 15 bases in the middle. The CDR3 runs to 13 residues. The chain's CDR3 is CARPGEGGQPQHF. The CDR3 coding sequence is TGTGCCAGGCCAGGAGAGGGAGGTCAGCCCCAGCATTTT.

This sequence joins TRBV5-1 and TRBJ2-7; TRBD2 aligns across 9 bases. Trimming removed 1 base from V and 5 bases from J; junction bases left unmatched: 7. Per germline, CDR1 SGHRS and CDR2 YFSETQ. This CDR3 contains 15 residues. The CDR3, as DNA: TGCGCCAGCAGCTTGTCGCTAGCGGGGATTAACGAGCAGTACTTC. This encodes CASSLSLAGINEQYF.

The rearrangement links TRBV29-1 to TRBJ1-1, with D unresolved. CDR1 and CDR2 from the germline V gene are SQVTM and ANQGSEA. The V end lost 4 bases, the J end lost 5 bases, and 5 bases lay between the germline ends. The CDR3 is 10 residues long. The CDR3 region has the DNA TGCAGCGTTGCGGAAACTGAAGCTTTCTTT. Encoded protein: CSVAETEAFF.

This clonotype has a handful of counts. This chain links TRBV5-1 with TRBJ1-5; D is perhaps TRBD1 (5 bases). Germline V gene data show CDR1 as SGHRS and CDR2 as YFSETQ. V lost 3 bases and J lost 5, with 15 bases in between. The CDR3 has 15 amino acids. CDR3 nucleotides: TGCGCCAGCAGCTGGGACCCAGGTTGGGATCAGCCCCAGCATTTT. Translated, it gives CASSWDPGWDQPQHF.